The 15 T cell receptor beta chains below all came from one sample that was sequenced in a study of blood T cell repertoires in COVID-19. The repertoire was sequenced with immunoSEQ multiplex PCR; TCRdb's copy has only in-frame clones and lacks some. Seen here are about 160,000 clones, approximately 85% observed once, and the top ten hold 5.4%. Sequenced material: peripheral blood. The receptor set was obtained from a woman aged 45-65 years with COVID-19, enrolled during active disease.

J is TRBJ2-5 and V is TRBV4-2; 10 bases map to TRBD2. The CDR3 contains 16 residues. V lost 0 bases and J lost 5; bases outside the gene matches: 6. Germline lookup yields CDR1 LGHNA and CDR2 YNFKEQ. This CDR3 reads CASSQEVIAGGETQYF. The DNA for the CDR3 is TGTGCCAGCAGCCAAGAAGTAATAGCGGGGGGTGAGACCCAGTACTTC.

The chain employs TRBV4-2 and TRBJ1-5; D call uncertain. In germline, CDR1 is LGHNA, CDR2 YNFKEQ. Trimming left V 0 bases short and J 0 bases short, with 15 bases between. The CDR3 spans 18 residues. CDR3 region: CASSQDTASQYSNQPQHF. As DNA, the CDR3 is TGTGCCAGCAGCCAAGATACTGCCTCGCAATATAGCAATCAGCCCCAGCATTTT.

J is TRBJ2-3 and V is TRBV12-5; 12 bases agree with TRBD2. Trimming at V came to 8 bases and at J to 6 bases, leaving 6 bases not matched to a gene. Germline lookup yields CDR1 LGHNT and CDR2 FRNRAP. The CDR3 spans 14 residues. CDR3 sequence (DNA): TGTGCTAGTTCCCTAGCGGGGGGGAGGGATACGCAGTATTTT. This gives the protein CASSLAGGRDTQYF.

The J gene is TRBJ2-7, the V gene TRBV13; 9 nucleotides agree with TRBD2. Germline V gene sequence: CDR1 PRHDT, CDR2 FYEKMQ (reference sequence). The J segment lost 1 base and the V segment lost 5 bases, leaving 9 bases of the junction unmatched. This CDR3 has 16 amino acids. Here the CDR3 DNA reads TGTGCCAGCAGCCCTAGGGGGACTAGCACTTCCTACGAGCAGTACTTC. Translating gives CASSPRGTSTSYEQYF.

This chain connects TRBV30 to TRBJ2-7; D might be TRBD2 (7 bases). CDR1 is GTSNPN, CDR2 SVGIG, per germline (reference sequence). The length of the CDR3 is 13 residues. V lost 0 bases and J lost 5, with 11 bases in between. CDR3 in DNA: TGTGCCTGGAGTGTGGGGGGGCAGAACGAGCAGTACTTC. This sequence encodes CAWSVGGQNEQYF.

J is TRBJ2-2 and V is TRBV3-1 (or the pseudogene TRBV3-2); no firm D call. CDR1 is LGHDT, CDR2 YNNKEL, per germline (reference sequence). V lost 1 base, J lost 1 base, and 7 bases lay in between. The CDR3 has 15 amino acids. CDR3 sequence reads: CASSQGARNTGELFF. The CDR3 DNA follows: TGTGCCAGCAGCCAAGGGGCCCGGAACACCGGGGAGCTGTTTTTT.

This clone appeared a few times. CDR3 in amino acids: CSASTGPLPEQYF. Here the CDR3 DNA reads TGCAGCGCCTCGACAGGTCCCTTGCCTGAGCAGTACTTC. The genes are TRBV29-1 and TRBJ2-7; the D gene is possibly TRBD1 (6 bases). The CDR3 contains 13 residues. V was clipped by 7 bases and J by 7 bases, with 20 bases between them. From germline, CDR1 is SQVTM and CDR2 ANQGSEA.

The sample holds one count of this clone. This chain connects TRBV7-3 to TRBJ2-1; TRBD1 matches at 9 bases. This CDR3 is built from 15 residues. The germline gives CDR1 SGHTA, CDR2 FQGTGA. With V trimmed by 4 bases and J by 7 bases, 8 bases remained unmatched. For the CDR3, the DNA is TGTGCCAGCAGCTCTGACAGGGGGATGATAAATGAGCAGTTCTTC. This gives the protein CASSSDRGMINEQFF. Full variable domain (rest looked up from reference TRBV7-3 and TRBJ2-1): GAGVSQTPSNKVTEKGKYVELRCDPISGHTALYWYRQSLGQGPEFLIYFQGTGAADDSGLPNDRFFAVRPEGSVSTLKIQRTERGDSAVYLCASSSDRGMINEQFFGPGTRLTVL.

The chain is built from TRBV7-9 and TRBJ2-5; 10 bases match TRBD2. Trimming removed 3 bases from V and 4 bases from J; junction bases left unmatched: 11. The CDR3 is made up of 17 amino acids. Germline V lookup: CDR1 SEHNR, CDR2 FQNEAQ (reference sequence). CDR3 region: CASSFLAGVLLRETQYF. In nucleotides, the CDR3 is TGTGCCAGCAGCTTTCTAGCGGGGGTACTCTTACGAGAGACCCAGTACTTC.

The chain uses TRBV6-5 and TRBJ1-1; a weak D match, TRBD1 (5 bases). V was clipped by 2 bases and J by 5 bases, with 12 bases between them. The CDR3 runs 14 residues. The V gene's germline CDR1 is MNHEY and CDR2 SVGAGI. The CDR3 loop reads CASSYASGGTEAFF. CDR3 in DNA: TGTGCCAGCAGTTACGCCAGCGGGGGTACTGAAGCTTTCTTT.

The J gene is TRBJ1-3, the V gene TRBV4-1; tentatively, D is TRBD1 (5 bases). The CDR3 extends over 15 amino acids. Germline CDR1 reads MGHRA; CDR2 reads YSYEKL. The V and J ends lost 5 bases and 0 bases respectively, with 11 bases between them. CDR3 loop: CASSLGHSSGNTIYF. In DNA, the CDR3 is TGCGCCAGCAGCTTAGGACATTCCTCTGGAAACACCATATATTTT.

The chain has TRBV6-1 and TRBJ2-7, with 7 bases aligning to TRBD1. Looked up from germline, CDR1 is MNHNS and CDR2 is SASEGT. This CDR3 region has 15 residues. Trimming took 3 bases from V and 0 from J; bases not matched to a gene: 5. CDR3 DNA sequence: TGTGCCAGCAGTGAGGGGACAGAACCCTCCTACGAGCAGTACTTC. Its protein product is CASSEGTEPSYEQYF.

The V gene is TRBV18, the J gene TRBJ2-3; a weak D match, TRBD1 (5 bases). Trimming left V 3 bases short and J 3 bases short, with 13 bases between. CDR3 size: 15 residues. Germline CDR1 KGHSH, CDR2 LQKENI. CDR3 region: CASSPGLGVTDTQYF. The CDR3 DNA reads TGTGCCAGCTCACCGGGGTTAGGGGTGACAGATACGCAGTATTTT.

A note on this clone: Within the sample, other DNA sequences also encode this same CDR3. CDR3 coding DNA: TGTGCCAGCAGCGAAGGACAGGGAAACACTGAAGCTTTCTTT. Translated: CASSEGQGNTEAFF. This chain joins TRBV11-2 and TRBJ1-1; 8 bases map to TRBD1. The J segment lost 2 bases and the V segment lost 5 bases, leaving 4 bases of the junction unmatched. The CDR3 spans 14 residues. Per the germline V gene, CDR1 is SGHAT and CDR2 is FQNNGV.

V usage is TRBV4-2 and J usage is TRBJ1-1; 7 bases agree with TRBD1. This CDR3 spans 13 amino acids. CDR1 and CDR2 from the germline V gene are LGHNA and YNFKEQ. The V segment lost 4 bases and the J segment 11 bases; nucleotides outside the gene matches: 10. CDR3 in DNA: TGTGCCAGCAGCCCCGGGACAGAAAGGAAGGCTTTCTTT. Its translation: CASSPGTERKAFF.